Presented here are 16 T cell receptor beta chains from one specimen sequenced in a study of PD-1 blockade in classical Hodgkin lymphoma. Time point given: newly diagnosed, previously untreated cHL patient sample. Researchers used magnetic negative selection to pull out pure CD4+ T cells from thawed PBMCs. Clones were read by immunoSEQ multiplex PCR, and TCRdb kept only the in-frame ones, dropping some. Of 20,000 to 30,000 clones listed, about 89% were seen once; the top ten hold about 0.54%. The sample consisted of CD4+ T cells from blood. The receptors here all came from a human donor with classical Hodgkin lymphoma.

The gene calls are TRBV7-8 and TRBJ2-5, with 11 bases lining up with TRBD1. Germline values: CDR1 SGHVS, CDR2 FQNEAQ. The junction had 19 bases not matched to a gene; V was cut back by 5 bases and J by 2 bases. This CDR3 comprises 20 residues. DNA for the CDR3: TGTGCCAGCAGCCACCTGTCAGTGGGACAGGGGGGCTATTTTCAAGAGACCCAGTACTTC. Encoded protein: CASSHLSVGQGGYFQETQYF.

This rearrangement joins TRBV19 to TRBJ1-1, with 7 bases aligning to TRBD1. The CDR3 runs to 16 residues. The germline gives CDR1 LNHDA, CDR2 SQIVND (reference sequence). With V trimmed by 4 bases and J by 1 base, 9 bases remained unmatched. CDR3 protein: CASSTRKGAPNTEAFF. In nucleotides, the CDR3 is TGTGCCAGTAGTACTCGAAAGGGGGCGCCGAACACTGAAGCTTTCTTT.

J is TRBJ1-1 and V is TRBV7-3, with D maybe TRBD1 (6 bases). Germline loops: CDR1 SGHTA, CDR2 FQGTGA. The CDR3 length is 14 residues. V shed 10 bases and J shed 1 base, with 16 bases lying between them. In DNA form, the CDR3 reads TGTGCCACCCAAAAGCGCAGGGGGAACACTGAAGCTTTCTTT. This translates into CATQKRRGNTEAFF.

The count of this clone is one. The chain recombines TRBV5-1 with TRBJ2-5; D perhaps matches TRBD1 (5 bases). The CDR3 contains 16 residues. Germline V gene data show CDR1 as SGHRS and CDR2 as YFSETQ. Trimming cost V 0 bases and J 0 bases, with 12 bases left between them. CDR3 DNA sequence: TGCGCCAGCAGCTTGGAGACAGTTAGGTACCAAGAGACCCAGTACTTC. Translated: CASSLETVRYQETQYF.

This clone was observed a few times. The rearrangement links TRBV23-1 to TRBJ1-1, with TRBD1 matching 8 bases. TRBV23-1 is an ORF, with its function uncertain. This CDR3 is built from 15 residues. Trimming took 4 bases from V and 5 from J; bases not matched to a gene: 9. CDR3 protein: CASSLPGGASTEAFF. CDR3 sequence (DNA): TGCGCCAGCAGTCTCCCAGGGGGCGCGTCGACTGAAGCTTTCTTT.

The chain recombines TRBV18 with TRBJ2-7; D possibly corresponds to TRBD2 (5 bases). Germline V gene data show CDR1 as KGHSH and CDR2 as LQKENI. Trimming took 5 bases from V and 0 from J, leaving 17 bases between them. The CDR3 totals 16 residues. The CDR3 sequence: CASSFSLPGISYEQYF. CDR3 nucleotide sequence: TGTGCCAGCTCATTTTCACTGCCGGGAATCTCCTACGAGCAGTACTTC.

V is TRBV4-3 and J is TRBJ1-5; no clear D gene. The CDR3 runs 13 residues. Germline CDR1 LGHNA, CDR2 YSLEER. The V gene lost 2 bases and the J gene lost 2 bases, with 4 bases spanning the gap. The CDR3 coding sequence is TGCGCCAGCAGCCAAAGGGGCAATCAGCCCCAGCATTTT. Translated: CASSQRGNQPQHF.

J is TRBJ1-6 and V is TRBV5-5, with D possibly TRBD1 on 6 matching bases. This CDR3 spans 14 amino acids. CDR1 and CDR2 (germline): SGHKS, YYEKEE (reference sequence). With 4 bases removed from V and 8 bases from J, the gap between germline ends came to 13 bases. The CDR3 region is CASSRGREDSPLHF. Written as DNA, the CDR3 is TGTGCCAGCAGCCGGGGGCGCGAGGATTCACCCCTCCACTTT.

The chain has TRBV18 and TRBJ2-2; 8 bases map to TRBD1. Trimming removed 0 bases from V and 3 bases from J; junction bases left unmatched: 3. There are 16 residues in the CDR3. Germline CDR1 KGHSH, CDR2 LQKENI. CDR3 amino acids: CASSPPTGADTGELFF. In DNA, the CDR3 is TGTGCCAGCTCACCACCGACAGGGGCGGACACCGGGGAGCTGTTTTTT.

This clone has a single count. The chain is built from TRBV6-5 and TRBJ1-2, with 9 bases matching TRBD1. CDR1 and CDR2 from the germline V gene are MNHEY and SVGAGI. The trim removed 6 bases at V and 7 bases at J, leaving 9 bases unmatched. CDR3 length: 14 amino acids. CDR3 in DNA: TGTGCCAGCAGCCCGGGACAGGGTATCCGTGGCTACACCTTC. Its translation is CASSPGQGIRGYTF.

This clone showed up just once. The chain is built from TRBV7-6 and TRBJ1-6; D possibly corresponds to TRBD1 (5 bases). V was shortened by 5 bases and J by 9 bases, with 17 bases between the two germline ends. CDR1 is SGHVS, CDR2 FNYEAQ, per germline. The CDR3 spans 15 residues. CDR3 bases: TGTGCCAGCAGCCCGGACAAGGTGAAGAGTTCACCCCTCCACTTT. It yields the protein CASSPDKVKSSPLHF.

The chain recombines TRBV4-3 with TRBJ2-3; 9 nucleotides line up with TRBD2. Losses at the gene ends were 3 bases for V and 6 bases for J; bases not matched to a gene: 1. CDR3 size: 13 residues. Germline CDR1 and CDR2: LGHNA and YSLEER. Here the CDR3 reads CASSHLAGDTQYF. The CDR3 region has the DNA TGCGCCAGCAGCCATCTAGCGGGGGATACGCAGTATTTT.

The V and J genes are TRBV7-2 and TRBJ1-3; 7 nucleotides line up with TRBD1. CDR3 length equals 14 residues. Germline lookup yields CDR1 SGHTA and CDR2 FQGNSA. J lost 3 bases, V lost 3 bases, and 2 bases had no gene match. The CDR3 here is CASSFDRVGNTIYF. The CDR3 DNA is TGTGCCAGCAGCTTCGACAGGGTTGGAAACACCATATATTTT.

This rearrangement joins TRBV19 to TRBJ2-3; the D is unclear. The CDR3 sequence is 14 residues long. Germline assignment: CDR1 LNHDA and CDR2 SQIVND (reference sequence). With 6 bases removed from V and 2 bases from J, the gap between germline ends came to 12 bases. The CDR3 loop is CASSPEWATDTQYF. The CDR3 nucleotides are TGTGCCAGTAGCCCCGAGTGGGCCACAGATACGCAGTATTTT.

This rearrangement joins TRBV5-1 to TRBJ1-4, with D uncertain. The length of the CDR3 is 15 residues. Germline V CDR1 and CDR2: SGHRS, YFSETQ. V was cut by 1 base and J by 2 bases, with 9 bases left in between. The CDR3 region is CASSLSGRTNEKLFF. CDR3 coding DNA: TGCGCCAGCAGCTTGAGCGGGCGGACTAATGAAAAACTGTTTTTT.

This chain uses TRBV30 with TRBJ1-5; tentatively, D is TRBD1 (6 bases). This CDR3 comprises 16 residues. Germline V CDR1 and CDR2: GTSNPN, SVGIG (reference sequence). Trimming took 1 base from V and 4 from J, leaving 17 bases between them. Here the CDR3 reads CAWSESKTGRNQPQHF. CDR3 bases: TGTGCCTGGAGTGAGAGCAAGACAGGAAGGAATCAGCCCCAGCATTTT.